The 3 T cell receptor beta chains below were found in one sample sequenced in a study of CD8 T cells in ankylosing spondylitis. Overall study findings and caveats: Blood from ankylosing spondylitis patients appeared to carry a characteristic roughly 8-variant TCR beta motif.

No cognate antigen is known for these TCRs. TCRdb reprocessed the 5' RACE reads via MiXCR and lists one record per CDR3 protein. Counted here are 390,000 or so distinct CDR3 sequences, about a fifth occurring once; the ten biggest clones make up about 15%. Sequenced sample: blood, either unsorted or a sorted T cell fraction (not recorded which). The receptors come from a male donor with ankylosing spondylitis.

This chain joins TRBV6-1 and TRBJ1-4; TRBD1 agrees at 9 bases. After removal of 5 bases from V and 0 bases from J, the junction contained 7 bases not matched to a gene. CDR3 length: 17 residues. Germline CDR1 is MNHNS and CDR2 is SASEGT. In nucleotides, the CDR3 is TGTGCCAGCAGTCCGGACAGGGGAGCGGCAACTAATGAAAAACTGTTTTTT. Translation gives CASSPDRGAATNEKLFF.

The chain recombines TRBV6-1 with TRBJ1-4; 9 bases are shared with TRBD1. The CDR3 covers 20 residues. V lost 2 bases and J lost 8; bases outside the gene matches: 21. Germline assignment: CDR1 MNHNS and CDR2 SASEGT. The CDR3 loop is CASSERSPGQGLPLQEKLFF. The CDR3 DNA sequence: TGTGCCAGCAGTGAAAGGTCACCGGGACAGGGCCTTCCCCTCCAGGAAAAACTGTTTTTT.

The chain uses TRBV29-1 and TRBJ2-1, with 13 bases identical to TRBD2. Germline CDR1 and CDR2: SQVTM and ANQGSEA. Trimming cost V 4 bases and J 9 bases; bases outside gene matches: 6. The length of the CDR3 is 14 residues. CDR3 bases: TGCAGCGTTGCGGCAGGACTAGCGGGAGTTGAGCAGTTCTTC. It translates to CSVAAGLAGVEQFF.